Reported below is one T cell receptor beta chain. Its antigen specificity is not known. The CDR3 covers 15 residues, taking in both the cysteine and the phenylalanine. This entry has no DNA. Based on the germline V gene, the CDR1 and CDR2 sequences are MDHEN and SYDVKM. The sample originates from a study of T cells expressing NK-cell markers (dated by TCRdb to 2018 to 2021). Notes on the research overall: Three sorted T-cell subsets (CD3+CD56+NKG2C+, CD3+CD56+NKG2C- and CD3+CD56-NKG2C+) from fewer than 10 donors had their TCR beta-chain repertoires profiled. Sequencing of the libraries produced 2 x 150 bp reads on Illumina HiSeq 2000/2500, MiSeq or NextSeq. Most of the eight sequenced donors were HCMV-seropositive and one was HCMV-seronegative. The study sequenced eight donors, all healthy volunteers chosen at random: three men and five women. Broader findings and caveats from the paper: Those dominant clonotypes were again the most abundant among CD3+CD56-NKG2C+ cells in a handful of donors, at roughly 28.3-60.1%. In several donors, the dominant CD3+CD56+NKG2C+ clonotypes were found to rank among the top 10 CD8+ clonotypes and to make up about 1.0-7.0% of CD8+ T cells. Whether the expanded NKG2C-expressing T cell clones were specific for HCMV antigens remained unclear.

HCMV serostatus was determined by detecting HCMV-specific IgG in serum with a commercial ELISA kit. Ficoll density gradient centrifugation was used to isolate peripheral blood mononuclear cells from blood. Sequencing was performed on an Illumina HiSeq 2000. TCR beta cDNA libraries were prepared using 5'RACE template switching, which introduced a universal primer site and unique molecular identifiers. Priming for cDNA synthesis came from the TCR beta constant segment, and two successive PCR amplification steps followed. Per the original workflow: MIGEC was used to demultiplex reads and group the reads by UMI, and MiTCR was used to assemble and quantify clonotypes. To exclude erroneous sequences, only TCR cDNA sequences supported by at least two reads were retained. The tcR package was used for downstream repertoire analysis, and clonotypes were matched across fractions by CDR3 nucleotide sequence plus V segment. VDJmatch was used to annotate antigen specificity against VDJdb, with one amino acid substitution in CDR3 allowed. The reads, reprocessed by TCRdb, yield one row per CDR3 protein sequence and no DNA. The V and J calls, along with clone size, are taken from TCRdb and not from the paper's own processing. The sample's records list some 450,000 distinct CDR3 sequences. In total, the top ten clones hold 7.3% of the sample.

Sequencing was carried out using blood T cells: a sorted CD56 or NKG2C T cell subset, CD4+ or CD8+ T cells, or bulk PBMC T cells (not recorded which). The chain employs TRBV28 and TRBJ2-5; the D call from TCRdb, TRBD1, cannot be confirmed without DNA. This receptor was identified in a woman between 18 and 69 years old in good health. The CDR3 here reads CASSSPSFALETQYF.